This T cell receptor beta chain was retrieved from a study of shared clonotypes between healthy human individuals. About the research overall: The cohort had two women and a few men, ages 18 to 49.

The CDR3 extends over 16 amino acids. CDR1 and CDR2 from the germline V gene are MNHNS and SASEGT. V was cut by 2 bases and J by 4 bases, with 15 bases left in between. Those who donated were healthy HIV-negative adults, with no recent acute infections or vaccinations reported. All donors were Caucasian adults living in Nashville, Tennessee. TCRdb's copy holds only in-frame clones and misses some; the assay was immunoSEQ multiplex PCR. Of roughly 500,000 clones in the sample, 70% to 80% are singletons; the top ten hold 13%. V and J are TRBV6-1 and TRBJ2-1; D may correspond to TRBD1 or TRBD2 (7 bases each). The TCR comes from a woman aged 35 to 49 in good health. Some clones in this sample may be carry-over from other donors' samples. Sequences were obtained from PBMCs. CDR3 sequence reads: CASSEPRGGRYNEQFF. In DNA, the CDR3 is TGTGCCAGCAGTGAACCCAGGGGGGGGCGATACAATGAGCAGTTCTTC.